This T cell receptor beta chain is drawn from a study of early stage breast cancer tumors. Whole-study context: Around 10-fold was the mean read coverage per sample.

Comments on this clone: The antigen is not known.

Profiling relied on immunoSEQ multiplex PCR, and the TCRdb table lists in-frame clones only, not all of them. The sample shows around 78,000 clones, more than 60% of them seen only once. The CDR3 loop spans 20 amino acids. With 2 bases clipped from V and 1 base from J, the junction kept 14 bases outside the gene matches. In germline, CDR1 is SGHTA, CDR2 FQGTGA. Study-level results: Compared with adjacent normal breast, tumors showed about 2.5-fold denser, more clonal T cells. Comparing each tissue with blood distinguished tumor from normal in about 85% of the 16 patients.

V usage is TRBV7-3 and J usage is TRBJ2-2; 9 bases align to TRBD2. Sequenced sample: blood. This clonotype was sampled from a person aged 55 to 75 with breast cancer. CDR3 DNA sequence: TGTGCCAGCAGCTTAGGCCTGAGAGGCGGGGGGGCGTTGAACACCGGGGAGCTGTTTTTT. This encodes CASSLGLRGGGALNTGELFF.